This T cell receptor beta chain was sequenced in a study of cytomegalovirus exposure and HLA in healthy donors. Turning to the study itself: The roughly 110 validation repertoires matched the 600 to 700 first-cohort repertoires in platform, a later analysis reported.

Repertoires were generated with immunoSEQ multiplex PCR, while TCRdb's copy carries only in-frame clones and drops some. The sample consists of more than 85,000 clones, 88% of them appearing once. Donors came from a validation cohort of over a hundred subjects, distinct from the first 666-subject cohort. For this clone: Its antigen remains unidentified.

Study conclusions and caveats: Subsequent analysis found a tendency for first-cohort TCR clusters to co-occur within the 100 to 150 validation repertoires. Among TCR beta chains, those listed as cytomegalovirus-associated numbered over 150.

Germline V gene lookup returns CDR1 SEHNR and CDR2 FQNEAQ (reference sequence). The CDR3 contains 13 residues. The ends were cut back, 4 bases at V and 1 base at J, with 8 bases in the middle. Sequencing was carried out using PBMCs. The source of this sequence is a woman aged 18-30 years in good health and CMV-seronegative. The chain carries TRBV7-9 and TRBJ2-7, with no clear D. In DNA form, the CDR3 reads TGTGCCAGCAGCTCAGCCGGTTCCTACGAGCAGTACTTC. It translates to CASSSAGSYEQYF.